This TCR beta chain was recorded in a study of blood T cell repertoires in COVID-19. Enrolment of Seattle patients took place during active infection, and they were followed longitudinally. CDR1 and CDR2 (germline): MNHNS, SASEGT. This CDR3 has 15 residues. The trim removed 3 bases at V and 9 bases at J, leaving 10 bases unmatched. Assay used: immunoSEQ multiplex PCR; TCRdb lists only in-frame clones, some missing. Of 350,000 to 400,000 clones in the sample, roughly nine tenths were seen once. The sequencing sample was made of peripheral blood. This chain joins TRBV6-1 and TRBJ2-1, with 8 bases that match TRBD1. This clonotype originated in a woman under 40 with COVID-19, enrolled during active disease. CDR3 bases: TGTGCCAGCAGTGAGTGGCAGGGGGCGATCCTTGAGCAGTTCTTC. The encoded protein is CASSEWQGAILEQFF.